This T cell receptor beta chain derives from a study of Ad26.COV2.S vaccination and SARS-CoV-2 variants. Looking at the study overall: A participant enrolled in the COV1001 Ad26.COV2.S trial arm provided the sample.

Germline loops: CDR1 MNHEY, CDR2 SVGAGI. The CDR3 is made up of 11 amino acids. The V and J ends lost 7 bases and 6 bases respectively, with 8 bases between them. The treatment is: roughly 18 received Ad26.COV2.S at low or high dose, single or two shots; about 5 received placebo; per-sample allocation not given. The samples date from day 63 after the first vaccine or placebo injection. Profiled with immunoSEQ multiplex PCR; TCRdb holds only in-frame clones, not every one. Of 300,000 to 350,000 clones in the sample, 80% to 90% were seen once. Sample: peripheral blood, taken in a trial of Ad26.COV2.S vaccine versus placebo. The rearrangement joins TRBV6-5 to TRBJ2-3; D is undetermined. The receptor was derived from a person between 18 and 59 years old who received the Ad26.COV2.S COVID-19 vaccine or a placebo. CDR3 sequence reads: CASKRADTQYF. The CDR3 region has the DNA TGTGCCAGCAAAAGGGCTGATACGCAGTATTTT.